This T cell receptor beta chain was obtained from a study of blood T cells in healthy people across ages. Study-wide results and limits: Relative to aged donors, long-lived donors carried more naive CD4+ cells and displayed higher diversity.

Donors were healthy Caucasian individuals from Russia aged roughly 6 to 100. A note on this clonotype: What it binds is unknown.

The use of a sample-barcoded 5' primer and a J-beta primer mix characterized a second PCR of roughly 7 to 11 cycles. The template-switch adaptor was a 5' adaptor with 12 random nucleotides. It tagged each cDNA molecule. A single record per CDR3 protein comes from TCRdb applying MiXCR to the 5' RACE reads. The sample contains approximately 730,000 distinct CDR3 sequences, roughly 50% of which appear only once. This CDR3 has 16 residues. Germline V gives CDR1 MNHNY, CDR2 SVGAGI (reference sequence). The specimen was blood. The gene calls are TRBV6-6 and TRBJ2-5; possible D gene TRBD2, 6 bases. Matching the DNA end better, TRBJ2-7 makes the J call doubtful. This TCR was sampled from a man at least 80 years old in good health. The DNA of the CDR3 is TGTGCCAGCAGTTCACTGTCCGGGGCGGGATGGTACGAGCAGTACTTC. It codes for CASSSLSGAGWYEQYF.